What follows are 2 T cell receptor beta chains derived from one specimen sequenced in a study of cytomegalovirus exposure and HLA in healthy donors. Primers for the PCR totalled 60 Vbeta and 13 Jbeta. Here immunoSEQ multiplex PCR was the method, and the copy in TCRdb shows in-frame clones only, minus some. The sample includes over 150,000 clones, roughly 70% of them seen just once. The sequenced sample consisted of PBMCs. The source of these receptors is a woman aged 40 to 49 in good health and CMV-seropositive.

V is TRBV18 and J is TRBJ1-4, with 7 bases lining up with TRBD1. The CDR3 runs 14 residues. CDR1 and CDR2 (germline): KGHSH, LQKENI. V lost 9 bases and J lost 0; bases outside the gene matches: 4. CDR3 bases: TGTGCCAGTCGACAGGGCGCAACTAATGAAAAACTGTTTTTT. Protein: CASRQGATNEKLFF.

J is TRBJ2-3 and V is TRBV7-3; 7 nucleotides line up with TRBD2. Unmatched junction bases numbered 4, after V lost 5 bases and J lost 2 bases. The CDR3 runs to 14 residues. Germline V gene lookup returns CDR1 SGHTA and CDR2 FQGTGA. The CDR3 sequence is CASSPTSDTDTQYF. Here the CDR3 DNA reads TGTGCCAGCAGCCCCACTAGCGACACAGATACGCAGTATTTT.